Below, 14 T cell receptor beta chains from the same sample are listed, as sequenced in a study of beta chain features in type 1 diabetes. Study results and limitations: Shortening that was moderate but significant affected the TCRB CDR3s of Type 1 diabetes patients in all four CD4+ subsets.

What was sequenced were expressed TCRB transcripts, since all of the isolated RNA had been reverse transcribed. The data were produced by immunoSEQ multiplex PCR, yet TCRdb's version contains in-frame clones alone and is incomplete. This sample has around 250,000 clones, with roughly an eighth found just once. Antigens for these TCRs are unknown. The sequenced sample was naive CD4+ T cells from blood. All receptors derive from a man aged 25 to 40 with type 1 diabetes.

The chain is built from TRBV13 and TRBJ2-7; no clear D. Trimming removed 0 bases at V and 4 bases at J, with 13 bases between. Germline CDR1 is PRHDT and CDR2 is FYEKMQ (reference sequence). The CDR3 totals 15 residues. CDR3 protein: CASSLGDTSTYEQYF. CDR3 bases: TGTGCCAGCAGCTTAGGAGACACATCAACATACGAGCAGTACTTC.

A few counts support this clone. The CDR3 nucleotides read TGTGCCAGCAGCTGGGGACTAGCCATCCCCTACGAGCAGTACTTC. Translated, it gives CASSWGLAIPYEQYF. The rearrangement uses TRBV28 and TRBJ2-7; 9 bases are a match to TRBD2. After removal of 6 bases from V and 2 bases from J, the junction contained 8 bases not matched to a gene. This CDR3 has 15 residues. Germline V gene data show CDR1 as MDHEN and CDR2 as SYDVKM.

V is TRBV19 and J is TRBJ2-5; 11 nucleotides match TRBD2. There are 15 residues in the CDR3. Trimming took 1 base from V and 4 from J; bases not matched to a gene: 2. CDR1 is LNHDA and CDR2 is SQIVND in the germline V gene (reference sequence). CDR3 sequence (DNA): TGTGCCAGTAGTATAGGGCTAGCGGGAGGAGAGACCCAGTACTTC. Its translation is CASSIGLAGGETQYF.

This clone has just a few counts. This sequence joins TRBV18 and TRBJ1-4, with 11 positions matching TRBD1. This CDR3 spans 17 amino acids. Germline CDR1 is KGHSH and CDR2 is LQKENI. V gave up 3 bases and J gave up 7 bases; unmatched junction bases: 10. CDR3 residues: CASSPQRTGGGSEKLFF. DNA of the CDR3: TGTGCCAGCTCACCGCAACGGACAGGGGGCGGGAGTGAAAAACTGTTTTTT.

This rearrangement joins TRBV18 to TRBJ2-4, with a tentative D call TRBD2 (6 bases). Looked up from germline, CDR1 is KGHSH and CDR2 is LQKENI. Trimming pared 0 bases from V and 4 bases from J, leaving 7 bases between. This CDR3 is built from 14 residues. CDR3 amino acids: CASSPPSGKNIQYF. DNA of the CDR3: TGTGCCAGCTCACCACCTAGCGGAAAAAACATTCAGTACTTC.

This clone was found a few times. The V gene is TRBV4-3, the J gene TRBJ2-3; the D gene is possibly TRBD1 (5 bases). Trimming took 3 bases from V and 6 from J, leaving 13 bases between them. In germline, CDR1 is LGHNA, CDR2 YSLEER. The CDR3 spans 14 residues. DNA of the CDR3: TGCGCCAGCAGCCAGGGGCTCCCGCCGGATACGCAGTATTTT. This gives the protein CASSQGLPPDTQYF.

The chain employs TRBV4-1 and TRBJ2-4; TRBD1 is a possible D gene (6 bases). This CDR3 comprises 17 residues. Trimming pared 2 bases from V and 0 bases from J, leaving 14 bases between. Germline assignment: CDR1 MGHRA and CDR2 YSYEKL. DNA of the CDR3: TGCGCCAGCAGCCAAACAGGGTTTAGAGTAGCCAAAAACATTCAGTACTTC. Amino acid sequence: CASSQTGFRVAKNIQYF.

The CDR3, as DNA: TGTGCCAGCAGCGGCAGGGGCGGGAGCCCCTACGAGCAGTACTTC. Encoded protein: CASSGRGGSPYEQYF. V usage is TRBV5-6 and J usage is TRBJ2-7, with D possibly being TRBD2 (7 bases). CDR3 length equals 15 residues. CDR1 is SGHDT, CDR2 YYEEEE, per germline. V lost 4 bases, J lost 2 bases, and 16 bases lay in between.

The chain employs TRBV5-1 and TRBJ2-7, with D tentatively TRBD1 (6 bases). Deletions cut 5 bases from V and 1 base from J, with 10 bases between. Germline CDR1 SGHRS, CDR2 YFSETQ. The CDR3 runs to 13 residues. This CDR3 is CASRPTGSYEQYF. The CDR3 DNA reads as TGCGCCAGCAGACCAACAGGGTCCTACGAGCAGTACTTC.

The sample holds a few counts of this clone. V is TRBV7-3 and J is TRBJ1-2; 8 positions agree with TRBD1. The germline V gene has CDR1 SGHTA and CDR2 FQGTGA. The CDR3 is 17 amino acids. V lost 5 bases and J lost 6; bases outside the gene matches: 17. In nucleotides, the CDR3 is TGTGCCAGCAGCAGGAACAGGGGGACGCACAGGGATGATGGCTACACCTTC. Protein product: CASSRNRGTHRDDGYTF.

The chain uses TRBV4-2 and TRBJ2-1; TRBD2 might be the D (7 bases). The CDR3 totals 18 residues. V lost 2 bases and J 8 bases, leaving 25 bases between the germline ends. Germline CDR1 is LGHNA and CDR2 is YNFKEQ. Written as DNA, the CDR3 is TGTGCCAGCAGCCAAAAGGGAAATAGCGGAGGGGGAGGGGATGAGCAGTTCTTC. Translated, it gives CASSQKGNSGGGGDEQFF.

V gene TRBV14 combines with J gene TRBJ2-5; 8 nucleotides align to TRBD2. Germline CDR1 SGHDN, CDR2 FVKESK. The CDR3 consists of 16 residues. Trimming cost V 2 bases and J 1 base; bases outside gene matches: 6. CDR3 in amino acids: CASSQPKTSGQETQYF. CDR3 coding DNA: TGTGCCAGCAGCCAACCTAAAACTAGCGGCCAAGAGACCCAGTACTTC.

The V gene is TRBV19, the J gene TRBJ2-1; TRBD2 agrees at 11 bases. Germline CDR1 and CDR2: LNHDA and SQIVND (reference sequence). CDR3 length: 14 residues. Germline trimming cut 4 bases from V and 6 bases from J; bases unmatched to any gene: 2. The CDR3, as DNA: TGTGCCAGTAGTAGACTAGCGGGATCCAATGAGCAGTTCTTC. It specifies CASSRLAGSNEQFF.

The chain combines TRBV19 with TRBJ2-7, with D possibly being TRBD2 (6 bases). Trimming stripped 8 bases from V and 2 bases from J, with 16 bases between. The CDR3 is 14 amino acids. The germline V gene encodes CDR1 LNHDA and CDR2 SQIVND (reference sequence). DNA for the CDR3: TGTGCCAGTTCCCCCGCGGGGCGAGCCTACGAGCAGTACTTC. Its protein is CASSPAGRAYEQYF.